These 28 T cell receptor beta chains share one sample of origin, sequenced in a study of blood T cell repertoires in COVID-19. Using immunoSEQ multiplex PCR, the repertoire was profiled, and TCRdb retains in-frame clones only, with some absent. The sample shows 120,000 or so clones, 88% of them seen only once. The sample consisted of peripheral blood. These receptors were collected from a man aged 45-60 years with acute or convalescent COVID-19.

This chain links TRBV5-8 with TRBJ1-5; TRBD1 matches at 9 bases. Looked up from germline, CDR1 is SGHTS and CDR2 is YDEGEE. The CDR3 loop spans 19 amino acids. After removal of 4 bases from V and 4 bases from J, the junction contained 18 bases not matched to a gene. The CDR3 sequence is CASSLGSLGDRAINQPQHF. The DNA of the CDR3 is TGTGCCAGCAGCCTAGGATCCTTGGGGGACAGGGCCATAAATCAGCCCCAGCATTTT.

This clone showed up just once. This sequence joins TRBV11-2 and TRBJ2-1, with D tentatively TRBD2 (5 bases). The CDR3 has 12 amino acids. Trimming took off 4 bases at V and 8 bases at J, with 9 bases between the two ends. Germline CDR1 and CDR2: SGHAT and FQNNGV. CDR3 DNA: TGTGCCAGCAGCTCGGAGGTGGATGAGCAGTTCTTC. The encoded protein is CASSSEVDEQFF.

The V and J genes are TRBV10-2 and TRBJ2-1, with TRBD1 matching over 7 bases. V shed 0 bases and J 6 bases; nucleotides not matched to a gene: 8. Germline V gene data show CDR1 as WSHSY and CDR2 as SAAADI. The CDR3 totals 16 residues. The DNA for the CDR3 is TGCGCCAGCAGTGAGTCGAAGTTATCAGGGGGCAATGAGCAGTTCTTC. This translates into CASSESKLSGGNEQFF.

The chain employs TRBV5-1 and TRBJ1-1, with 8 nucleotides matching TRBD1. With V trimmed by 3 bases and J by 2 bases, 3 bases remained unmatched. The germline V gene has CDR1 SGHRS and CDR2 YFSETQ. The CDR3 is 14 amino acids. Here the CDR3 DNA reads TGCGCCAGCAGCTCCACAGGGGGTAACACTGAAGCTTTCTTT. The encoded protein is CASSSTGGNTEAFF.

The V call is TRBV5-1, the J call TRBJ2-7; possibly TRBD1 for D (6 bases). Germline V CDR1 and CDR2: SGHRS, YFSETQ. This CDR3 contains 14 residues. Deletions cut 4 bases from V and 3 bases from J, with 14 bases between. The CDR3 nucleotides are TGCGCCAGCAGCCTTGCGGCAGGGGTCTACGAGCAGTACTTC. Translated: CASSLAAGVYEQYF. The full variable domain, rest sourced from reference TRBV5-1 and TRBJ2-7, is KAGVTQTPRYLIKTRGQQVTLSCSPISGHRSVSWYQQTPGQGLQFLFEYFSETQRNKGNFPGRFSGRQFSNSRSEMNVSTLELGDSALYLCASSLAAGVYEQYFGPGTRLTVT.

V is TRBV28 and J is TRBJ1-2, with a weak D call TRBD1 (6 bases). Trimming stripped 5 bases from V and 4 bases from J, with 14 bases between. CDR3 length equals 14 residues. Germline V CDR1 and CDR2: MDHEN, SYDVKM. The CDR3 loop is CASSPRGEGYGYTF. DNA for the CDR3: TGTGCCAGCAGTCCCAGGGGAGAGGGCTATGGCTACACCTTC.

The genes are TRBV3-1 (or the pseudogene TRBV3-2) and TRBJ2-1; 12 bases line up with TRBD2. The CDR3 is 17 amino acids. Trimming cost V 4 bases and J 0 bases; bases outside gene matches: 4. Germline loops: CDR1 LGHDT, CDR2 YNNKEL (reference sequence). CDR3 loop: CASSPSGRASSYNEQFF. CDR3 DNA: TGTGCCAGCAGCCCTAGCGGGAGGGCCAGCTCCTACAATGAGCAGTTCTTC.

This clone was detected only once. V gene TRBV3-1 (or the pseudogene TRBV3-2) combines with J gene TRBJ2-7; D is perhaps TRBD1 (6 bases). V lost 3 bases, J lost 4 bases, and 19 bases lay in between. There are 16 residues in the CDR3. The germline V gene has CDR1 LGHDT and CDR2 YNNKEL (reference sequence). The CDR3 DNA reads TGTGCCAGCAGCCAGGAACAGGGTTCCAGACCTTACGAGCAGTACTTC. Its protein is CASSQEQGSRPYEQYF.

The gene calls are TRBV18 and TRBJ1-3; D uncertain. Between the trimmed V and J ends, which lost 4 bases and 0 bases, there was a span of 13 bases. CDR3 size: 16 residues. The germline V gene encodes CDR1 KGHSH and CDR2 LQKENI. The DNA of the CDR3 is TGTGCCAGCTCACTAGAATCGAAGAGCTCTGGAAACACCATATATTTT. The encoded protein is CASSLESKSSGNTIYF.

V gene TRBV10-2 combines with J gene TRBJ2-2; TRBD2 matches 11 bases. J lost 4 bases, V lost 4 bases, and 8 bases had no gene match. The CDR3 spans 17 residues. Germline assignment: CDR1 WSHSY and CDR2 SAAADI. CDR3 loop: CASSVSGRASGTGELFF. CDR3 nucleotides: TGCGCCAGCAGTGTTAGCGGGAGGGCCTCGGGCACCGGGGAGCTGTTTTTT.

This rearrangement joins TRBV7-9 to TRBJ1-5; no clear D. The CDR3 has 14 residues. V lost 7 bases to trimming and J lost 3 bases, with 13 bases between them. CDR1 and CDR2 (germline): SEHNR, FQNEAQ (reference sequence). This CDR3 reads CASKRVLTNQPQHF. The CDR3 nucleotides are TGTGCCAGCAAGAGGGTACTTACCAATCAGCCCCAGCATTTT.

This sequence joins TRBV7-2 and TRBJ1-1, with no clear D. The germline V and J ends were trimmed by 4 bases and 3 bases, with 9 bases remaining between them. The germline gives CDR1 SGHTA, CDR2 FQGNSA. The CDR3 is made up of 13 amino acids. Here the CDR3 reads CASSSGVYTEAFF. The CDR3 coding sequence is TGTGCCAGCAGCTCGGGAGTATACACTGAAGCTTTCTTT.

This chain joins TRBV19 and TRBJ2-3; D not certain. Germline V gene sequence: CDR1 LNHDA, CDR2 SQIVND (reference sequence). The CDR3 consists of 13 residues. With 4 bases removed from V and 6 bases from J, the gap between germline ends came to 11 bases. CDR3 in DNA: TGTGCCAGTAGTAATGGGTTGGGCGATACGCAGTATTTT. It translates to CASSNGLGDTQYF.

The V gene is TRBV14, the J gene TRBJ2-1; no definite D call. This CDR3 is built from 12 residues. The germline V and J ends were trimmed by 8 bases and 0 bases, with 5 bases remaining between them. Germline CDR1 reads SGHDN; CDR2 reads FVKESK. CDR3 loop: CASRGSYNEQFF. As DNA, the CDR3 is TGTGCCAGCCGAGGCTCCTACAATGAGCAGTTCTTC.

The rearrangement joins TRBV19 to TRBJ2-3, with a possible D match to TRBD2 (6 bases). This CDR3 comprises 15 residues. CDR1 LNHDA and CDR2 SQIVND come from the germline V gene (reference sequence). Trimming stripped 5 bases from V and 1 base from J, with 13 bases between. CDR3 sequence: CASSLEAGRTDTQYF. CDR3 coding DNA: TGTGCCAGTAGTCTCGAAGCGGGCCGCACAGATACGCAGTATTTT.

This clone has just a few counts. The chain recombines TRBV5-1 with TRBJ2-5, with a possible D match to TRBD1 (6 bases). The length of the CDR3 is 15 residues. The ends were cut back, 1 base at V and 4 bases at J, with 14 bases in the middle. Germline V gene lookup returns CDR1 SGHRS and CDR2 YFSETQ. Here the CDR3 reads CASSLSGDAGETQYF. CDR3 nucleotide sequence: TGCGCCAGCAGCTTGTCAGGGGACGCAGGAGAGACCCAGTACTTC.

This chain uses TRBV9 with TRBJ2-1, with TRBD2 as a possible D gene (6 bases). V was shortened by 0 bases and J by 8 bases, with 15 bases between the two germline ends. CDR1 is SGDLS, CDR2 YYNGEE, per germline. The CDR3 has 15 amino acids. The CDR3 nucleotides read TGTGCCAGCAGCGTAGATTTCCGGGAGTGGCATGAGCAGTTCTTC. Amino acids: CASSVDFREWHEQFF. The full variable domain, in which reference TRBV9 and TRBJ2-1 provide the parts outside the CDR3, is DSGVTQTPKHLITATGQRVTLRCSPRSGDLSVYWYQQSLDQGLQFLIQYYNGEERAKGNILERFSAQQFPDLHSELNLSSLELGDSALYFCASSVDFREWHEQFFGPGTRLTVL.

This chain links TRBV5-1 with TRBJ2-7, with 8 positions matching TRBD1. The CDR3 loop spans 14 amino acids. Germline loops: CDR1 SGHRS, CDR2 YFSETQ. V shed 5 bases, J shed 3 bases, and the junction held 7 bases outside the gene matches. The CDR3 protein is CASRRDRSYYEQYF. The CDR3 nucleotides read TGCGCCAGCAGGCGGGACAGGTCGTACTACGAGCAGTACTTC.

This clone was seen a single time. V is TRBV29-1 and J is TRBJ1-2; D is uncertain. The CDR3 sequence is 12 residues long. CDR1 SQVTM and CDR2 ANQGSEA come from the germline V gene. Trimming took off 6 bases at V and 7 bases at J, with 15 bases between the two ends. CDR3 loop: CSVESGVGGYTF. DNA of the CDR3: TGCAGCGTCGAGTCCGGGGTCGGTGGCTACACCTTC.

V and J are TRBV6-5 and TRBJ1-1; 8 bases line up with TRBD1. This CDR3 comprises 14 residues. Germline V gene lookup returns CDR1 MNHEY and CDR2 SVGAGI. Trimming removed 6 bases from V and 7 bases from J; junction bases left unmatched: 10. CDR3 protein: CASREDRAFYEAFF. DNA of the CDR3: TGTGCCAGCAGGGAGGACAGGGCGTTTTATGAAGCTTTCTTT.

The V and J genes are TRBV11-3 and TRBJ2-7; the match to TRBD2 covers 14 bases. This CDR3 has 15 residues. V dropped 5 bases and J dropped 4; count of bases not matched to a gene: 4. The V gene's germline CDR1 is SGHNT and CDR2 YENEEA. The DNA for the CDR3 is TGTGCCAGCAGCCTACGACTAGCGGGAGGGTACGAGCAGTACTTC. This translates into CASSLRLAGGYEQYF.

The chain has TRBV6-5 and TRBJ2-3; D is possibly TRBD2 (5 bases). The germline gives CDR1 MNHEY, CDR2 SVGAGI. V dropped 5 bases and J dropped 3 bases, with 12 bases sitting between them. The CDR3 covers 14 residues. CDR3 residues: CASSLERGTDTQYF. The CDR3 region has the DNA TGTGCCAGCAGTCTCGAAAGAGGGACAGATACGCAGTATTTT.

This rearrangement joins TRBV10-2 to TRBJ2-3; D not resolved. The CDR3 has 14 residues. V gave up 4 bases and J gave up 0 bases, with 8 bases separating them. Germline lookup yields CDR1 WSHSY and CDR2 SAAADI. The CDR3 spells CASSVLTSTDTQYF. The DNA for the CDR3 is TGCGCCAGCAGTGTACTGACTAGCACAGATACGCAGTATTTT.

The CDR3 DNA reads TGTGCCAGCAGTTCTAGCGGGAGCTCCTACTACGAGCAGTACTTC. Translating it yields CASSSSGSSYYEQYF. The V gene is TRBV27, the J gene TRBJ2-7, with TRBD2 matching over 10 bases. V shed 4 bases, J shed 3 bases, and the junction held 6 bases outside the gene matches. Germline CDR1 and CDR2: MNHEY and SMNVEV (reference sequence). This CDR3 spans 15 amino acids.

The chain is built from TRBV5-1 and TRBJ2-7, with D perhaps TRBD2 (5 bases). Trimming took off 4 bases at V and 0 bases at J, with 8 bases between the two ends. Germline V gene data show CDR1 as SGHRS and CDR2 as YFSETQ. The CDR3 totals 13 residues. The CDR3 nucleotides are TGCGCCAGCAGCCTCGGGAACTCCTACGAGCAGTACTTC. Its translation is CASSLGNSYEQYF.

The V and J genes are TRBV12-5 and TRBJ1-1, with D perhaps TRBD1 (5 bases). The CDR3 has 13 residues. Germline V gives CDR1 LGHNT, CDR2 FRNRAP. Trimming stripped 4 bases from V and 1 base from J, with 7 bases between. In nucleotides, the CDR3 is TGTGCTAGTGGTTCCCAGGGGAACACTGAAGCTTTCTTT. Translation: CASGSQGNTEAFF.

Here the CDR3 DNA reads TGTGCCAGTAGTATTGGGGCGTACTATAGCAATCAGCCCCAGCATTTT. Translating it yields CASSIGAYYSNQPQHF. This sequence joins TRBV19 and TRBJ1-5; perhaps TRBD1 as D (5 bases). The V gene lost 3 bases and the J gene lost 0 bases, with 12 bases spanning the gap. The CDR3 sequence is 16 residues long. The germline V gene has CDR1 LNHDA and CDR2 SQIVND (reference sequence).

The chain recombines TRBV6-5 with TRBJ1-6; 10 nucleotides match TRBD1. Germline CDR1 is MNHEY and CDR2 is SVGAGI. This CDR3 is 16 amino acids long. Trimming at V came to 0 bases and at J to 4 bases, leaving 0 bases not matched to a gene. The CDR3: CASSYSGQGYNSPLHF. CDR3 DNA: TGTGCCAGCAGTTACTCGGGACAGGGGTATAATTCACCCCTCCACTTT.